This TCR beta chain was sequenced in a study of human T cells and chemical hapten exposure. Study summary: It was small differences in pooled library volume that mainly caused per-sample TCR yields to vary.

As processed by the authors: Individual samples carried between about 20,000 and 700,000 TCRs, with roughly 95,000 as the median. A single record per CDR3 protein comes from TCRdb applying MiXCR to the RACE reads. TCRdb assigned the V and J calls; the authors' analysis was not used. Among over 100,000 distinct CDR3 sequences listed, about 9% were seen once. Time point given: healthy volunteer bleed at 2 weeks. Sequencing started from total RNA isolated from unfractionated whole blood. Notes on the study in general: TCRs whose frequency exceeded 1 in 1000 remained the same following DPC sensitization.

Trimming took off 6 bases at V and 2 bases at J, with 16 bases between the two ends. Germline assignment: CDR1 WSHSY and CDR2 SAAADI. The CDR3 has 16 residues. In the case of this clonotype: The antigen is undetermined.

This sequence joins TRBV10-2 and TRBJ1-4; D not resolved. The TCR sequence derives from a male donor in good health. Some clones in this sample may be carry-over from other donors' samples. The material sequenced was whole blood. The CDR3 region has the DNA TGCGCCAGCAGCCGCCCGGGAGGGATCACTAATGAAAAACTGTTTTTT. The encoded protein is CASSRPGGITNEKLFF.